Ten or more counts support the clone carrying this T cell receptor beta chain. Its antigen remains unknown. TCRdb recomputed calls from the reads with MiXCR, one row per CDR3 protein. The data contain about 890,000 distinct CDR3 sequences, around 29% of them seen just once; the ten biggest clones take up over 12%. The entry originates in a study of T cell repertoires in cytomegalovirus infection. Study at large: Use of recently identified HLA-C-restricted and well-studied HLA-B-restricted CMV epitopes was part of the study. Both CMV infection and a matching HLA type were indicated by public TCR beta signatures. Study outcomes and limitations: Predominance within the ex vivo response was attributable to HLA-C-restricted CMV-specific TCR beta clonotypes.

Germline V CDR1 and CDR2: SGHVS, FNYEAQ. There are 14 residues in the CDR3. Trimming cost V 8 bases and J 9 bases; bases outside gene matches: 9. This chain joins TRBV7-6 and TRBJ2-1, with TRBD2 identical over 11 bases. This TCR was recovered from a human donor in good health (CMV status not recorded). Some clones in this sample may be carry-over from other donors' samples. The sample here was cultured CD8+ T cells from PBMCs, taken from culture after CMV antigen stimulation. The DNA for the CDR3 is TGTGCCAGCTCGTATAGCGGGGGGGCCGCTGAGCAGTTCTTC. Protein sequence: CASSYSGGAAEQFF.